This T cell receptor (beta chain) stems from a study of response to subunit inactivated influenza vaccine. The CDR3 has 13 residues. CDR1 and CDR2 (germline): WSHSY, SAAADI. The V end lost 4 bases, the J end lost 7 bases, and 11 bases lay between the germline ends. This clonotype was observed many times. TCRdb used MiXCR to reprocess the RT-PCR reads, holding one entry per CDR3 protein. The sample contains hundreds of thousands of distinct CDR3 sequences, more than 15% of which appear only once. This specimen was PBMCs from blood, taken 11 to 12 days after vaccination. This receptor was obtained from a man in his forties or fifties who received an inactivated influenza vaccine. The chain carries TRBV10-2 and TRBJ2-1; D ambiguous. The CDR3 bases are TGCGCCAGCAGTGTTGAAGTCTTGAATGAGCAGTTCTTC. Translation: CASSVEVLNEQFF.